Below, 8 T cell receptor beta chains from the same sample are listed, as sequenced in a study of T cell responses to AZD1222 COVID-19 vaccine. TCRdb's table, derived via immunoSEQ multiplex PCR, lists solely in-frame clones and lacks some. Among 95,000 to 130,000 clones listed, 70% to 90% were seen once. Here the sequenced sample was peripheral blood, taken on day 0 of MenACWY control vaccination. These TCRs come from an adult in good health.

V usage is TRBV6-5 and J usage is TRBJ2-7, with D uncertain. V was cut by 6 bases and J by 0 bases, with 15 bases left in between. The germline CDR1 and CDR2 sequences are MNHEY and SVGAGI. This CDR3 contains 15 residues. CDR3 DNA sequence: TGTGCCAGCAGGTCGGCAGGCTTCAACTCCTACGAGCAGTACTTC. Its translation: CASRSAGFNSYEQYF.

The CDR3 loop is CASSVVAGPWNEQFF. The CDR3 DNA reads as TGTGCCAGCAGTGTCGTAGCAGGCCCCTGGAATGAGCAGTTCTTC. This sequence joins TRBV6-4 and TRBJ2-1, with D uncertain. Germline values: CDR1 MRHNA, CDR2 SNTAGT. Trimming removed 4 bases from V and 7 bases from J, with 17 bases in between. The CDR3 length is 15 residues.

The CDR3 spells CASSLEGVLNTEAFF. The CDR3 DNA is TGCGCCAGCAGCTTGGAGGGCGTCCTGAACACTGAAGCTTTCTTT. The chain employs TRBV5-1 and TRBJ1-1; D is unresolved. Germline loops: CDR1 SGHRS, CDR2 YFSETQ. The CDR3 has 15 residues. Trimming shortened V by 0 bases and J by 0 bases, and 9 bases separated the two germline ends.

The chain joins TRBV4-1 to TRBJ1-2; D is perhaps TRBD1 (5 bases). Germline V gene lookup returns CDR1 MGHRA and CDR2 YSYEKL. The CDR3 has 13 amino acids. Trimming took off 3 bases at V and 4 bases at J, with 9 bases between the two ends. CDR3 sequence: CASSQWTSYGYTF. In DNA, the CDR3 is TGCGCCAGCAGCCAGTGGACAAGCTATGGCTACACCTTC.

CDR3 protein: CASSLGQLGTGELFF. The CDR3 DNA reads TGCGCCAGCAGCTTGGGACAACTGGGCACCGGGGAGCTGTTTTTT. The chain employs TRBV5-1 and TRBJ2-2; no firm D call. V lost 0 bases and J 4 bases, leaving 10 bases between the germline ends. Germline loops: CDR1 SGHRS, CDR2 YFSETQ. The CDR3 loop spans 15 amino acids.

This clone was detected once. V and J are TRBV6-5 and TRBJ2-7; TRBD1 matches at 8 bases. Germline lookup yields CDR1 MNHEY and CDR2 SVGAGI. This CDR3 region has 16 residues. V dropped 0 bases and J dropped 6; count of bases not matched to a gene: 10. CDR3 residues: CASSYSINAGGVEQYF. The CDR3 bases are TGTGCCAGCAGTTACTCGATTAACGCAGGGGGCGTCGAGCAGTACTTC.

This clone was counted between two and nine times. The V call is TRBV11-2, the J call TRBJ2-2, with 9 bases fitting TRBD1. CDR3 length: 17 residues. CDR1 and CDR2 from the germline V gene are SGHAT and FQNNGV. V was pared by 1 base and J by 4 bases, with 7 bases of the junction left unmatched. CDR3 DNA sequence: TGTGCCAGCAGCTTAGTAGCGGACAGGGGTAGCACCGGGGAGCTGTTTTTT. This codes for CASSLVADRGSTGELFF.

The rearrangement joins TRBV28 to TRBJ1-2; tentative D call: TRBD1 (6 bases). CDR1 and CDR2 (germline): MDHEN, SYDVKM. Trimming took off 0 bases at V and 6 bases at J, with 8 bases between the two ends. The CDR3 contains 13 residues. The chain's CDR3 is CASSLWDSNGYTF. In DNA, the CDR3 is TGTGCCAGCAGTTTATGGGACAGTAATGGCTACACCTTC.